These 14 T cell receptor beta chains were all obtained from the same sample, sequenced in a study of blood T cell repertoires in COVID-19. Method: immunoSEQ multiplex PCR; TCRdb's copy keeps in-frame clones and lacks some. The sample includes about 150,000 clones, around 76% of them seen just once. Material: peripheral blood. The receptors originated from a man in his 60s with acute or convalescent COVID-19.

In regard to this clone: Other DNA sequences from this sample encode an identical CDR3 as well. The V and J genes are TRBV7-9 and TRBJ2-1; D is ambiguous. There are 12 residues in the CDR3. From germline, CDR1 is SEHNR and CDR2 FQNEAQ (reference sequence). Trimming removed 4 bases from V and 8 bases from J, with 9 bases in between. For the CDR3, the DNA is TGTGCCAGCAGCTCCCGCCGCGATGAGCAGTTCTTC. Translation gives CASSSRRDEQFF.

The rearrangement links TRBV6-5 to TRBJ2-1; no clear D gene. CDR3 length: 11 amino acids. Germline CDR1 MNHEY, CDR2 SVGAGI. The V and J ends lost 5 bases and 10 bases respectively, with 9 bases between them. CDR3 DNA: TGTGCCAGCAGTCCAGATTCGGAGCAGTTCTTC. As protein: CASSPDSEQFF.

The CDR3 protein is CASSQDRKTGVNEKLFF. The CDR3 coding sequence is TGTGCCAGCAGCCAAGATAGAAAGACAGGGGTAAATGAAAAACTGTTTTTT. This chain uses TRBV14 with TRBJ1-4; 8 bases are shared with TRBD1. Trimming took 0 bases from V and 5 from J; bases not matched to a gene: 8. Germline CDR1 SGHDN, CDR2 FVKESK. The CDR3 is 17 amino acids.

This chain joins TRBV28 and TRBJ2-5; 9 bases match TRBD2. CDR1 and CDR2 (germline): MDHEN, SYDVKM. The CDR3 length is 16 residues. The V gene end was trimmed by 0 bases and the J gene end by 5 bases; junction bases not matched to a gene: 7. The CDR3 nucleotides read TGTGCCAGCAGTTTATGGGCTAGCGGGGCAGGGGAGACCCAGTACTTC. As protein: CASSLWASGAGETQYF.

The rearrangement joins TRBV5-5 to TRBJ2-3; 10 nucleotides align to TRBD1. The CDR3 totals 14 residues. Germline V gene data show CDR1 as SGHKS and CDR2 as YYEKEE (reference sequence). V lost 4 bases, J lost 3 bases, and 2 bases stayed unmatched. The CDR3 DNA reads as TGTGCCAGCAGCCGGGACAGGGGTACAGATACGCAGTATTTT. Encoded protein: CASSRDRGTDTQYF.

This chain links TRBV9 with TRBJ2-5; 7 bases agree with TRBD2. Germline CDR1 and CDR2: SGDLS and YYNGEE. The J segment lost 9 bases and the V segment lost 4 bases, leaving 9 bases of the junction unmatched. This CDR3 spans 13 amino acids. In nucleotides, the CDR3 is TGTGCCAGCAGCTCCGAGAGGGGAGGGGCCCAGTACTTC. It specifies CASSSERGGAQYF.

This chain joins TRBV4-2 and TRBJ2-2; D unresolved. From germline, CDR1 is LGHNA and CDR2 YNFKEQ. This CDR3 is built from 14 residues. The V end was cut by 2 bases, the J end by 1 base, with 5 bases between. The CDR3 DNA follows: TGTGCCAGCAGCCAATCAGAGAACACCGGGGAGCTGTTTTTT. It yields the protein CASSQSENTGELFF.

The chain recombines TRBV28 with TRBJ1-2; no reliable D call. The CDR3 consists of 15 residues. The germline V gene has CDR1 MDHEN and CDR2 SYDVKM. Trimming took 6 bases from V and 0 from J, leaving 14 bases between them. The CDR3 sequence: CASRQRQIANYGYTF. CDR3 sequence (DNA): TGTGCCAGCAGGCAGAGACAAATCGCTAACTATGGCTACACCTTC.

This clone has only one observation. The chain uses TRBV9 and TRBJ1-4; D gene ambiguous. This CDR3 is built from 14 residues. Germline values: CDR1 SGDLS, CDR2 YYNGEE. The V and J ends lost 0 bases and 4 bases respectively, with 7 bases between them. CDR3 coding DNA: TGTGCCAGCAGCGTAGGAGGGATTAATGAAAAACTGTTTTTT. Translated, it gives CASSVGGINEKLFF.

The chain is built from TRBV19 and TRBJ2-3; 9 nucleotides line up with TRBD2. Unmatched junction bases numbered 5, after V lost 7 bases and J lost 0 bases. The germline V gene has CDR1 LNHDA and CDR2 SQIVND (reference sequence). This CDR3 has 15 amino acids. The CDR3 sequence: CASNALAGSTDTQYF. CDR3 sequence (DNA): TGTGCCAGTAACGCACTAGCGGGTAGCACAGATACGCAGTATTTT.

V usage is TRBV3-1 (or the pseudogene TRBV3-2) and J usage is TRBJ1-2; D might be TRBD1 (5 bases). The CDR3 runs 17 residues. Germline CDR1 and CDR2: LGHDT and YNNKEL (reference sequence). Between the trimmed V and J ends, which lost 2 bases and 0 bases, there was a span of 16 bases. The CDR3 DNA is TGTGCCAGCAGCCAATCTCGGGGGTCGGTTACTAACTATGGCTACACCTTC. Its protein is CASSQSRGSVTNYGYTF.

CDR3 protein: CASIRARGGVGQETQYF. The DNA for the CDR3 is TGTGCCAGCATCCGCGCCCGGGGGGGGGTAGGCCAAGAGACCCAGTACTTC. The chain couples TRBV28 to TRBJ2-5, with 8 nucleotides matching TRBD2. Germline values: CDR1 MDHEN, CDR2 SYDVKM. The CDR3 runs 17 residues. V lost 7 bases and J lost 1; bases outside the gene matches: 14.

The chain is built from TRBV2 and TRBJ1-5; TRBD1 might be the D (6 bases). Trimming pared 6 bases from V and 5 bases from J, leaving 11 bases between. The CDR3 is 13 amino acids. Germline V gene sequence: CDR1 SNHLY, CDR2 FYNNEI. The DNA for the CDR3 is TGTGCCAGCAGGGACAGCGGGGATCAGCCCCAGCATTTT. Protein: CASRDSGDQPQHF.

CDR3 sequence (DNA): TGTGCCAGCAGCTTAGTTAGGGCAGGAGGTGAGCAGTTCTTC. Translated, it gives CASSLVRAGGEQFF. V is TRBV7-9 and J is TRBJ2-1; D is possibly TRBD2 (5 bases). The CDR3 contains 14 residues. The V and J ends lost 1 base and 9 bases respectively, with 13 bases between them. From germline, CDR1 is SEHNR and CDR2 FQNEAQ (reference sequence).